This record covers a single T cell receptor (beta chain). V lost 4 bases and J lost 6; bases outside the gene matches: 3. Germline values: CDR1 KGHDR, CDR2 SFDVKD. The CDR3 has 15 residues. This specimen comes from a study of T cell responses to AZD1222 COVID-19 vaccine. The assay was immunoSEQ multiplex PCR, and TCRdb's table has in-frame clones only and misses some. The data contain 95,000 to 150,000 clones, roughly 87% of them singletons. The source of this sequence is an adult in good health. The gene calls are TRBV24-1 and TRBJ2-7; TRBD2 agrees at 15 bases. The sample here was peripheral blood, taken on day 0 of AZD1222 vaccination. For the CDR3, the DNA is TGTGCCACCAGTGAACGGACTAGCGGGAGGGGCGAGCAGTACTTC. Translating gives CATSERTSGRGEQYF.